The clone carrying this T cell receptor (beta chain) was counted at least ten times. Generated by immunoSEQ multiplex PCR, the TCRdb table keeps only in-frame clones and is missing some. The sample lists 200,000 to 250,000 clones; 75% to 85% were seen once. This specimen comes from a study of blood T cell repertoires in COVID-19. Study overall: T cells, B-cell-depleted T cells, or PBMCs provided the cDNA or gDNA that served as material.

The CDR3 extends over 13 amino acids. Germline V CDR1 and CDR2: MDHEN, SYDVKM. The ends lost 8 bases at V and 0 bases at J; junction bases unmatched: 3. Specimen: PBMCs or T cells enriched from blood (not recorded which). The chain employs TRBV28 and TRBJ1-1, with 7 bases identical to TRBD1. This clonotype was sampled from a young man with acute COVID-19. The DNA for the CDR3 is TGTGCCAGCGCGGGACAGATGAACACTGAAGCTTTCTTT. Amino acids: CASAGQMNTEAFF.